One and the same sample provided the 24 T cell receptor beta chains below, sequenced in a study of blood T cells in healthy people across ages. A J-beta primer mix and a sample-barcoded 5' primer were used in a second PCR of roughly 7 to 12 cycles. Using its own MiXCR run on the 5' RACE reads, TCRdb lists one record per CDR3 protein. The table includes roughly 730,000 distinct CDR3 sequences, roughly three fifths detected once. The sample comprised blood. The receptors come from a man aged 35-49 years in good health.

This CDR3 reads CASSFQGLGTEAFF. The CDR3 DNA is TGTGCCAGCAGCTTCCAGGGCCTGGGGACTGAAGCTTTCTTT. This sequence joins TRBV7-2 and TRBJ1-1, with D perhaps TRBD1 (5 bases). Germline CDR1 SGHTA, CDR2 FQGNSA. Trimming took off 3 bases at V and 5 bases at J, with 13 bases between the two ends. The CDR3 contains 14 residues. The entire variable domain, with the rest obtained from reference TRBV7-2 and TRBJ1-1, is as follows: GAGVSQSPSNKVTEKGKDVELRCDPISGHTALYWYRQSLGQGLEFLIYFQGNSAPDKSGLPSDRFSAERTGGSVSTLTIQRTQQEDSAVYLCASSFQGLGTEAFFGQGTRLTVV.

This chain uses TRBV7-9 with TRBJ2-5, with 9 bases identical to TRBD1. V dropped 5 bases and J dropped 2; count of bases not matched to a gene: 3. The CDR3 spans 14 residues. Per germline, CDR1 SEHNR and CDR2 FQNEAQ (reference sequence). The chain's CDR3 is CASSVTGGQETQYF. CDR3 coding DNA: TGTGCCAGCAGCGTGACAGGGGGGCAAGAGACCCAGTACTTC.

The chain combines TRBV6-1 with TRBJ2-7, with D perhaps TRBD1 (6 bases). Trimming removed 3 bases at V and 0 bases at J, with 9 bases between. Per the germline V gene, CDR1 is MNHNS and CDR2 is SASEGT. This CDR3 spans 14 amino acids. The CDR3 DNA follows: TGTGCCAGCAGTGAGGGACATATCTCCTACGAGCAGTACTTC. It specifies CASSEGHISYEQYF.

A few counts support this clonotype. The V and J genes are TRBV29-1 and TRBJ2-7, with 8 bases lining up with TRBD1. In germline, CDR1 is SQVTM, CDR2 ANQGSEA. V lost 5 bases, J lost 6 bases, and 12 bases stayed unmatched. The CDR3 totals 14 residues. CDR3 region: CSVTRQGRPGEQYF. Written as DNA, the CDR3 is TGCAGCGTTACCCGACAGGGGAGGCCTGGCGAGCAGTACTTC.

This clonotype was recorded a few times. J is TRBJ2-3 and V is TRBV27; 14 bases line up with TRBD2. The CDR3 has 15 amino acids. Germline V CDR1 and CDR2: MNHEY, SMNVEV (reference sequence). J was trimmed by 7 bases and V by 5 bases; bases with no gene match: 5. The CDR3 is CASSPGTSGSNTQYF. In DNA form, the CDR3 reads TGTGCCAGCAGTCCTGGGACTAGCGGGAGTAATACGCAGTATTTT.

This rearrangement joins TRBV12-3 or TRBV12-4 to TRBJ1-2, with D unclear. The CDR3 sequence is 8 residues long. V shed 6 bases and J shed 12 bases, with 5 bases lying between them. The CDR3 nucleotides are TGTGCCAGCAGACCTCACACCTTC. Protein sequence: CASRPHTF.

This clonotype was found many times. The chain carries TRBV28 and TRBJ2-5, with TRBD2 identical over 12 bases. Germline V gives CDR1 MDHEN, CDR2 SYDVKM. Germline trimming cut 5 bases from V and 5 bases from J; bases unmatched to any gene: 9. This CDR3 has 16 amino acids. In DNA, the CDR3 is TGTGCCAGCAGTCCTCGTCTAGCGGGAGGGCTCGAGACCCAGTACTTC. This codes for CASSPRLAGGLETQYF.

This clonotype was observed a handful of times. J is TRBJ2-1 and V is TRBV20-1; tentatively, D is TRBD2 (5 bases). Germline assignment: CDR1 DFQATT and CDR2 SNEGSKA (reference sequence). CDR3 length: 15 amino acids. Trimming left V 0 bases short and J 1 base short, with 10 bases between. The CDR3 is CSARDAGVSYNEQFF. The CDR3 coding sequence is TGCAGTGCTAGAGATGCCGGGGTGTCCTACAATGAGCAGTTCTTC.

The chain employs TRBV7-2 and TRBJ2-1; TRBD2 agrees at 10 bases. J was trimmed by 4 bases and V by 4 bases; bases with no gene match: 10. This CDR3 is 17 amino acids long. Per the germline V gene, CDR1 is SGHTA and CDR2 is FQGNSA. The CDR3 DNA is TGTGCCAGCAGCTCCCTACATCTAGCGGGAGTATACAATGAGCAGTTCTTC. It encodes CASSSLHLAGVYNEQFF.

J is TRBJ1-4 and V is TRBV7-2, with 8 nucleotides matching TRBD1. V dropped 2 bases and J dropped 13; count of bases not matched to a gene: 12. The CDR3 runs to 15 residues. CDR1 SGHTA and CDR2 FQGNSA come from the germline V gene. CDR3 protein: CASSLKGADRGGLFF. For the CDR3, the DNA is TGTGCCAGCAGCTTAAAGGGCGCCGACAGGGGTGGACTGTTTTTT.

The chain has TRBV7-2 and TRBJ2-7; 8 bases are shared with TRBD2. The J call may be in error: the DNA end matches TRBJ2-5 better. CDR1 SGHTA and CDR2 FQGNSA come from the germline V gene. The CDR3 extends over 14 amino acids. CDR3 sequence reads: CASSDGAGEETQYF. Here the CDR3 DNA reads TGTGCCAGCAGCGATGGAGCGGGGGAAGAGACCCAGTACTTC.

The chain recombines TRBV20-1 with TRBJ2-1; unclear D gene. Per germline, CDR1 DFQATT and CDR2 SNEGSKA (reference sequence). The CDR3 is made up of 14 amino acids. The CDR3 DNA reads as TGCAGCACCAACCTGGTTAGCTCCTACAATGAGCAGTTCTTC. The encoded protein is CSTNLVSSYNEQFF.

V usage is TRBV29-1 and J usage is TRBJ2-7; no clear D gene. Trimming cost V 2 bases and J 3 bases, with 8 bases left between them. The germline CDR1 and CDR2 sequences are SQVTM and ANQGSEA. CDR3 size: 12 residues. CDR3 protein: CSVEFASYEQYF. CDR3 nucleotides: TGCAGCGTTGAATTCGCCAGCTACGAGCAGTACTTC.

This clonotype was recorded many times. V usage is TRBV6-2 or TRBV6-3 and J usage is TRBJ2-7; 8 positions agree with TRBD1. Germline V gene data show CDR1 as MNHEY and CDR2 as SVGEGT. After removal of 8 bases from V and 3 bases from J, the junction contained 0 bases not matched to a gene. The CDR3 sequence is 11 residues long. Here the CDR3 reads CASGQGYEQYF. CDR3 in DNA: TGTGCCAGCGGACAGGGCTACGAGCAGTACTTC.

V usage is TRBV28 and J usage is TRBJ2-1; D is unclear. The better agreement between TRBJ2-7 and the DNA end casts doubt on the J call. CDR3 length: 15 residues. Germline values: CDR1 MDHEN, CDR2 SYDVKM. The CDR3 DNA reads as TGTGCCAGCAGTTTTACGAATCCTAGCTCCTACGAGCAGTACTTC. Its protein is CASSFTNPSSYEQYF.

This clonotype was detected a few times. The chain has TRBV13 and TRBJ2-2, with D hard to call. Germline lookup yields CDR1 PRHDT and CDR2 FYEKMQ (reference sequence). Trimming removed 6 bases at V and 0 bases at J, with 11 bases between. The CDR3 is 15 residues long. The CDR3 bases are TGTGCCAGCAGGCCCCCGAATTCGAACACCGGGGAGCTGTTTTTT. It codes for CASRPPNSNTGELFF.

The rearrangement links TRBV28 to TRBJ2-3, with 13 bases matching TRBD2. The V segment lost 8 bases and the J segment 6 bases; nucleotides outside the gene matches: 8. This CDR3 has 15 amino acids. CDR1 and CDR2 from the germline V gene are MDHEN and SYDVKM. CDR3 amino acids: CASATGLAGVDTQYF. The CDR3 region has the DNA TGTGCCAGCGCCACCGGACTAGCGGGAGTCGATACGCAGTATTTT.

The chain recombines TRBV10-3 with TRBJ1-1; 8 positions agree with TRBD1. This CDR3 is 16 amino acids long. V gave up 2 bases and J gave up 1 base; unmatched junction bases: 6. Germline V gene data show CDR1 as ENHRY and CDR2 as SYGVKD. CDR3 bases: TGTGCCATCAGTGAGAGGGGACAGGCGACGAACACTGAAGCTTTCTTT. Encoded protein: CAISERGQATNTEAFF.

This clonotype was counted between two and nine times. The CDR3 reads CSVERQGNGGYTF. CDR3 nucleotides: TGCAGCGTTGAGCGGCAGGGCAACGGTGGCTACACCTTC. The chain combines TRBV29-1 with TRBJ1-2, with D possibly matching TRBD1 (5 bases). CDR1 SQVTM and CDR2 ANQGSEA come from the germline V gene. The CDR3 sequence is 13 residues long. Trimming shortened V by 3 bases and J by 7 bases, and 15 bases separated the two germline ends.

V gene TRBV4-1 combines with J gene TRBJ2-5; D gene unclear. The assigned J gene may be wrong: the sequence end matches TRBJ2-7 better. The germline V gene has CDR1 MGHRA and CDR2 YSYEKL. CDR3 length: 15 residues. The CDR3 reads CASSQEWTSGYEQYF. The CDR3 DNA is TGCGCCAGCAGCCAAGAGTGGACCTCTGGCTACGAGCAGTACTTC.

The J gene is TRBJ2-5, the V gene TRBV27; 9 bases are a match to TRBD2. V lost 3 bases, J lost 4 bases, and 6 bases stayed unmatched. This CDR3 region has 15 residues. Germline assignment: CDR1 MNHEY and CDR2 SMNVEV (reference sequence). DNA for the CDR3: TGTGCCAGCAGTTTCGGAGCGGGGGGCCTAGAGACCCAGTACTTC. Translated: CASSFGAGGLETQYF.

The V gene is TRBV28, the J gene TRBJ2-7; D remains unclear. The germline V and J ends were trimmed by 6 bases and 0 bases, with 18 bases remaining between them. CDR1 and CDR2 from the germline V gene are MDHEN and SYDVKM. CDR3 length: 16 residues. For the CDR3, the DNA is TGTGCCAGCAGGCTCATCTCGGCAGCGAGCTCCTACGAGCAGTACTTC. This sequence encodes CASRLISAASSYEQYF.

This clonotype showed up just a few times. This sequence joins TRBV7-2 and TRBJ2-2, with D perhaps assigned TRBD1 or TRBD2 (5 bases each). The germline V gene encodes CDR1 SGHTA and CDR2 FQGNSA. V lost 3 bases and J lost 3, with 11 bases in between. This CDR3 region has 15 residues. CDR3 protein: CASSFGTPYTGELFF. The CDR3 DNA sequence: TGTGCCAGCAGCTTCGGGACGCCCTACACCGGGGAGCTGTTTTTT. Drawing the rest from reference TRBV7-2 and TRBJ2-2, the complete variable domain is GAGVSQSPSNKVTEKGKDVELRCDPISGHTALYWYRQSLGQGLEFLIYFQGNSAPDKSGLPSDRFSAERTGGSVSTLTIQRTQQEDSAVYLCASSFGTPYTGELFFGEGSRLTVL.

The rearrangement uses TRBV5-1 and TRBJ2-5, with D possibly being TRBD1 (5 bases). The CDR3 has 14 residues. Germline CDR1 SGHRS, CDR2 YFSETQ. The ends were cut back, 1 base at V and 5 bases at J, with 12 bases in the middle. The CDR3 loop reads CASSLSQGTETQYF. In DNA form, the CDR3 reads TGCGCCAGCAGCTTGAGTCAGGGTACGGAGACCCAGTACTTC. The whole variable domain, filled in from reference TRBV5-1 and TRBJ2-5, reads KAGVTQTPRYLIKTRGQQVTLSCSPISGHRSVSWYQQTPGQGLQFLFEYFSETQRNKGNFPGRFSGRQFSNSRSEMNVSTLELGDSALYLCASSLSQGTETQYFGPGTRLLVL.